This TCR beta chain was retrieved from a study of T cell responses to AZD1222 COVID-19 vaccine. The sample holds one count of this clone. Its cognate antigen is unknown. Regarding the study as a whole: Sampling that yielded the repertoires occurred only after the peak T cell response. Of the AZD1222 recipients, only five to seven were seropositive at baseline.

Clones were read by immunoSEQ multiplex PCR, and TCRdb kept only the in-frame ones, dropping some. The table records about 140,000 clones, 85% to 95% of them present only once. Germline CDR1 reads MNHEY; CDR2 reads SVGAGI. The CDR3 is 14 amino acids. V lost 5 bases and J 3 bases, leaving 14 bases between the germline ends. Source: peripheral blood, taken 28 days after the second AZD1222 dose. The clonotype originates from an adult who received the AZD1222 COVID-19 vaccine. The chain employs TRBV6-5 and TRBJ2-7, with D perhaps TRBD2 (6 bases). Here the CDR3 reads CASSKGREDYEQYF. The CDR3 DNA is TGTGCCAGCAGTAAGGGCAGGGAGGACTACGAGCAGTACTTC.